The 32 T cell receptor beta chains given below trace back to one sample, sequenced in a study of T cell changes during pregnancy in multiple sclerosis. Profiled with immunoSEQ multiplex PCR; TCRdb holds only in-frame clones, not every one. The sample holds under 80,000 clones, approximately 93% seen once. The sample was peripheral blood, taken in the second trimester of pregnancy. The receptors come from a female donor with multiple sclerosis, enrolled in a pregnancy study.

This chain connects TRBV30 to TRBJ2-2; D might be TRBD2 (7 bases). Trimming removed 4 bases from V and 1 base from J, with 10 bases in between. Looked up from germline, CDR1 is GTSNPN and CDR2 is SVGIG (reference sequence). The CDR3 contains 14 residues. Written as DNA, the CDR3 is TGTGCCTGGAAAGCGGGACAGAACACCGGGGAGCTGTTTTTT. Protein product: CAWKAGQNTGELFF. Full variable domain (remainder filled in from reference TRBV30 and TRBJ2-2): SQTIHQWPATLVQPVGSPLSLECTVEGTSNPNLYWYRQAAGRGLQLLFYSVGIGQISSEVPQNLSASRPQDRQFILSSKKLLLSDSGFYLCAWKAGQNTGELFFGEGSRLTVL.

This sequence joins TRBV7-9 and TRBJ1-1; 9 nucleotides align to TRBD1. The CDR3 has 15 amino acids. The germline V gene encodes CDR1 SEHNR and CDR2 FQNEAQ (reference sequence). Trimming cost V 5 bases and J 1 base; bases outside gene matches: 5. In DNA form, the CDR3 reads TGTGCCAGCAGCCAACTACAGGGGGCGAACACTGAAGCTTTCTTT. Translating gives CASSQLQGANTEAFF.

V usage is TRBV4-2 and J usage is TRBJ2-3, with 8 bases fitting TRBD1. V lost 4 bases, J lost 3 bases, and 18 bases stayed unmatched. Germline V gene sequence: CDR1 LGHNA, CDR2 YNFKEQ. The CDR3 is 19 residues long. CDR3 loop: CASSLEGRIQGAQTDTQYF. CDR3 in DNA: TGTGCCAGCAGCCTAGAGGGCCGTATTCAGGGGGCGCAGACAGATACGCAGTATTTT.

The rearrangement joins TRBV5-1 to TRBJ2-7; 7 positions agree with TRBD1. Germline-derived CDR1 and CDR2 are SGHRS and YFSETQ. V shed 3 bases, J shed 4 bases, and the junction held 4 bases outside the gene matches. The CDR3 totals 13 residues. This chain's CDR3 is CASSWGQSYEQYF. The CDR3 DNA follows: TGCGCCAGCAGCTGGGGACAGTCGTACGAGCAGTACTTC.

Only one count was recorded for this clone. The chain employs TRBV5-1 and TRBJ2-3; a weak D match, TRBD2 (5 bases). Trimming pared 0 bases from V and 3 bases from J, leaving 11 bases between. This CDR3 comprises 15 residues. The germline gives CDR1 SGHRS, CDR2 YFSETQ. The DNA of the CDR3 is TGCGCCAGCAGCTTGGCCGCGGGCCCGACAGATACGCAGTATTTT. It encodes CASSLAAGPTDTQYF.

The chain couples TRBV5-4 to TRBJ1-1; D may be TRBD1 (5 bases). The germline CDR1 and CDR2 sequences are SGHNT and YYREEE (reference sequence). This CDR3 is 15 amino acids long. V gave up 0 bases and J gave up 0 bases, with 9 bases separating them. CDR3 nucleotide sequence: TGTGCCAGCAGCTTGGAACACAGGATGAACACTGAAGCTTTCTTT. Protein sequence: CASSLEHRMNTEAFF.

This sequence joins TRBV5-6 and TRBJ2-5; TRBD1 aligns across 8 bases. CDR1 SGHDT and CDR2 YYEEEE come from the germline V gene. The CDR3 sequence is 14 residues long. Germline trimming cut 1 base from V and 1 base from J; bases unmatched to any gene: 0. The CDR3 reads CASSLTGGQETQYF. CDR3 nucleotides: TGTGCCAGCAGCTTGACAGGGGGCCAAGAGACCCAGTACTTC.

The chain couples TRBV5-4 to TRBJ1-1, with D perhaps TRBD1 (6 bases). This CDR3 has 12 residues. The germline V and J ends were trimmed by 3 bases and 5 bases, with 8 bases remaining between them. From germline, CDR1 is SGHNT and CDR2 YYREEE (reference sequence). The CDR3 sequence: CASSSGETEAFF. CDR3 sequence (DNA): TGTGCCAGCAGCTCAGGGGAAACTGAAGCTTTCTTT.

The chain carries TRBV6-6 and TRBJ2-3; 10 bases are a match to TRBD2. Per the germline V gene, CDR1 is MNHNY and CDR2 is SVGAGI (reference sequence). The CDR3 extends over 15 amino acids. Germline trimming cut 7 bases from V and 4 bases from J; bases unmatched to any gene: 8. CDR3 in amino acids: CASTHSGGRADTQYF. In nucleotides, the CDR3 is TGTGCCAGCACCCATAGCGGGGGGCGCGCAGATACGCAGTATTTT.

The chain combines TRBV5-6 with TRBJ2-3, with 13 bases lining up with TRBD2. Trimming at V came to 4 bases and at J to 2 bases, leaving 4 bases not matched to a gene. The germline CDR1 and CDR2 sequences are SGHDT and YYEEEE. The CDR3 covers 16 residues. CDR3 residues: CASSETSGGPTDTQYF. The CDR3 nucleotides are TGTGCCAGCAGCGAGACTAGCGGGGGGCCCACAGATACGCAGTATTTT.

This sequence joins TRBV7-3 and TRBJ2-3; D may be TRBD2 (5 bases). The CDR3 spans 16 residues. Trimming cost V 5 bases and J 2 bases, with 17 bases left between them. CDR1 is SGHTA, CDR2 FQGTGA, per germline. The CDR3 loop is CASSPHLIGDTDTQYF. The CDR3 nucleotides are TGTGCCAGCAGCCCCCACCTGATCGGGGACACAGATACGCAGTATTTT.

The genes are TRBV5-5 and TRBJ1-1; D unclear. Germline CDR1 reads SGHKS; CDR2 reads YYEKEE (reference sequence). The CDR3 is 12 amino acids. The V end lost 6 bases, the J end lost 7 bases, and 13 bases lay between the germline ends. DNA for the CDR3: TGTGCCAGCATGGCGGACTTCAGTGAAGCTTTCTTT. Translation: CASMADFSEAFF.

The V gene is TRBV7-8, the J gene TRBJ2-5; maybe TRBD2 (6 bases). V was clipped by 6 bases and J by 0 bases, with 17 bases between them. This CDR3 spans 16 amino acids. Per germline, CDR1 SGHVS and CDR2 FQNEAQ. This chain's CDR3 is CASSWGVGAYQETQYF. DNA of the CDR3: TGTGCCAGCAGTTGGGGGGTGGGAGCGTACCAAGAGACCCAGTACTTC. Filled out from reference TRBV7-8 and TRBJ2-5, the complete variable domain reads GAGVSQSPRYKVAKRGQDVALRCDPISGHVSLFWYQQALGQGPEFLTYFQNEAQLDKSGLPSDRFFAERPEGSVSTLKIQRTQQEDSAVYLCASSWGVGAYQETQYFGPGTRLLVL.

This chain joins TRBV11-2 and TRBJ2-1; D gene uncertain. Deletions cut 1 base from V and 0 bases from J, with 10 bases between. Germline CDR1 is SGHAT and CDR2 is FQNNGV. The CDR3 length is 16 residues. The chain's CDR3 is CASSLGGKSSYNEQFF. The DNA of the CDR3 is TGTGCCAGCAGCTTAGGAGGCAAGAGCTCCTACAATGAGCAGTTCTTC.

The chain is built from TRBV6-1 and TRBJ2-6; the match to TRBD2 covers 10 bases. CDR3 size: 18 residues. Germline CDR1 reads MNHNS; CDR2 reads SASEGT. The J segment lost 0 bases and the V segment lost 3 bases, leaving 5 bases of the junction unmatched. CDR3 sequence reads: CASSDSSGSSSGANVLTF. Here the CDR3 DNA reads TGTGCCAGCAGTGATTCTAGCGGGAGTAGCTCTGGGGCCAACGTCCTGACTTTC.

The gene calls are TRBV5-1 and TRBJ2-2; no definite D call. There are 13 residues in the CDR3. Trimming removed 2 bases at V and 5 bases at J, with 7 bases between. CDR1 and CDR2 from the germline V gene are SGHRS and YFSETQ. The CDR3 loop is CASSFSFTGELFF. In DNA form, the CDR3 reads TGCGCCAGCAGCTTTTCATTTACCGGGGAGCTGTTTTTT.

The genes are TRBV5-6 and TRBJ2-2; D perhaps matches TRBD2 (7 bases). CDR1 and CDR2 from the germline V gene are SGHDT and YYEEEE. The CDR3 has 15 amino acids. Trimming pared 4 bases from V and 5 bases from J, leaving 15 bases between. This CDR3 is CASSAAGAWTGELFF. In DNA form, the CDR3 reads TGTGCCAGCAGCGCGGCGGGGGCATGGACCGGGGAGCTGTTTTTT.

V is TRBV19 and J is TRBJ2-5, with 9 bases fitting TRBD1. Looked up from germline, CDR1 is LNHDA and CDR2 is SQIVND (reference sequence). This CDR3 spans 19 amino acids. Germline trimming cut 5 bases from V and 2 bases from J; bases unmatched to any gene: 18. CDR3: CASSPRQGGIILDQETQYF. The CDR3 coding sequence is TGTGCCAGTAGTCCCCGACAGGGGGGAATCATCCTCGATCAAGAGACCCAGTACTTC.

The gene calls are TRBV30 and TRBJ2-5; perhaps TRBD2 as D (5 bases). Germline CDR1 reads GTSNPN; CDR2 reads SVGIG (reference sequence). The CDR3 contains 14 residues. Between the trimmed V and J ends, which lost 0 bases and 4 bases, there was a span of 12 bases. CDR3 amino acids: CAWSVWQRAETQYF. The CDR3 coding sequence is TGTGCCTGGAGTGTTTGGCAGAGGGCAGAGACCCAGTACTTC.

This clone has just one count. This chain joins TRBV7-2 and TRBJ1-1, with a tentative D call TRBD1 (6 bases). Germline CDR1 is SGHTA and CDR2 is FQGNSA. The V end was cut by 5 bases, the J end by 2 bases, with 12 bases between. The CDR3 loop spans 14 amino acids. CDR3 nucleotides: TGTGCCAGCAGCCTAGGACAGACTAACACTGAAGCTTTCTTT. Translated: CASSLGQTNTEAFF. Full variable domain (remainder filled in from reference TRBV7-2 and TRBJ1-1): GAGVSQSPSNKVTEKGKDVELRCDPISGHTALYWYRQSLGQGLEFLIYFQGNSAPDKSGLPSDRFSAERTGGSVSTLTIQRTQQEDSAVYLCASSLGQTNTEAFFGQGTRLTVV.

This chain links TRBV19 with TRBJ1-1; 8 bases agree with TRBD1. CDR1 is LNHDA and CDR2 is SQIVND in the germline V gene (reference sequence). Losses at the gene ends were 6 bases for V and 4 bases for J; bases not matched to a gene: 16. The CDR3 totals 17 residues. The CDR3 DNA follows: TGTGCCAGTAGCCTACGGCTAATCAGGGGGCGGAGCACTGAAGCTTTCTTT. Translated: CASSLRLIRGRSTEAFF.

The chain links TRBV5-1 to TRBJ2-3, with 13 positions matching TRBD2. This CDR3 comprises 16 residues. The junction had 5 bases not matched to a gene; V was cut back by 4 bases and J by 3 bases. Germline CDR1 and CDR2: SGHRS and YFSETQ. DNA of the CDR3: TGCGCCAGCAGCGAGGGACTAGCGGGATATACAGATACGCAGTATTTT. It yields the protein CASSEGLAGYTDTQYF. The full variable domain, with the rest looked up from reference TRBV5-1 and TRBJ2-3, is KAGVTQTPRYLIKTRGQQVTLSCSPISGHRSVSWYQQTPGQGLQFLFEYFSETQRNKGNFPGRFSGRQFSNSRSEMNVSTLELGDSALYLCASSEGLAGYTDTQYFGPGTRLTVL.

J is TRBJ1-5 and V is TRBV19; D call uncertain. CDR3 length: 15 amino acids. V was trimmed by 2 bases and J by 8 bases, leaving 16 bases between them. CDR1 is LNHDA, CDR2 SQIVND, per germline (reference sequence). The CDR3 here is CASSIKSGDAKPQHF. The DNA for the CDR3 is TGTGCCAGTAGTATAAAGAGCGGGGATGCGAAGCCCCAGCATTTT. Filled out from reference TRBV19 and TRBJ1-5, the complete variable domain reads DGGITQSPKYLFRKEGQNVTLSCEQNLNHDAMYWYRQDPGQGLRLIYYSQIVNDFQKGDIAEGYSVSREKKESFPLTVTSAQKNPTAFYLCASSIKSGDAKPQHFGDGTRLSIL.

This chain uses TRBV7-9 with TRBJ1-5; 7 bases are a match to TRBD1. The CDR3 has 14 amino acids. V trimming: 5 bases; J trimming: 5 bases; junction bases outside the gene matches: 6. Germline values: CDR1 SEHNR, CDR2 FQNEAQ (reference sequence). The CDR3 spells CASSLDREDQPQHF. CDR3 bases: TGTGCCAGCAGCCTCGACAGGGAGGATCAGCCCCAGCATTTT.

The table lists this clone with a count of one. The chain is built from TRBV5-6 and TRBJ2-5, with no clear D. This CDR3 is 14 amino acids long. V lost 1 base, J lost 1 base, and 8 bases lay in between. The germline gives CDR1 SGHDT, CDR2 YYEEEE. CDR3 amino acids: CASSLSLSQETQYF. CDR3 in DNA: TGTGCCAGCAGCTTGTCACTATCCCAAGAGACCCAGTACTTC.

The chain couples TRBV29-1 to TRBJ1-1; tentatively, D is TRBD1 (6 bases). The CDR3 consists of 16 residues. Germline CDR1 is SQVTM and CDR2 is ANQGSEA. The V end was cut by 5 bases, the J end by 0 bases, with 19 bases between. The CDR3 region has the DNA TGCAGCGTTCTTCGGACAGCCCCCCTCATGAACACTGAAGCTTTCTTT. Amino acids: CSVLRTAPLMNTEAFF.

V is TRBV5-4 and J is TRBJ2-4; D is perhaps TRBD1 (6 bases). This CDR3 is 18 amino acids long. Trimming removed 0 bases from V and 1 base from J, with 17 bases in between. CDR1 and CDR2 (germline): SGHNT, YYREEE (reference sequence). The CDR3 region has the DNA TGTGCCAGCAGCTTGGAAGGCAGGGGAAGTGAGGCCAAAAACATTCAGTACTTC. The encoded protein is CASSLEGRGSEAKNIQYF.

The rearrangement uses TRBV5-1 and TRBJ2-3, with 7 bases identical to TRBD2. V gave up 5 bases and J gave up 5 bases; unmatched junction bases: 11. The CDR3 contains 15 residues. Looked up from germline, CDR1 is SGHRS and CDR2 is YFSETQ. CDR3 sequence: CASSPLSGTIDTQYF. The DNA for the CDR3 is TGCGCCAGCAGTCCTTTGAGCGGGACTATAGATACGCAGTATTTT.

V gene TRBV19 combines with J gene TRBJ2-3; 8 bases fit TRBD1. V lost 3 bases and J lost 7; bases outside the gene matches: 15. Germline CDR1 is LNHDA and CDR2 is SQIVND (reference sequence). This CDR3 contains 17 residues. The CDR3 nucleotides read TGTGCCAGTAGTATTAGAGTAGTCAGGACAGGGTCGAATACGCAGTATTTT. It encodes CASSIRVVRTGSNTQYF.

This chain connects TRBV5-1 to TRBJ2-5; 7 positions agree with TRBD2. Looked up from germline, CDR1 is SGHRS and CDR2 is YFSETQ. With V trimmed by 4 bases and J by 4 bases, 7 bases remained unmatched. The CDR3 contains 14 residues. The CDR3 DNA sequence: TGCGCCAGCAGCAGCGGGGCCTTCAGAGAGACCCAGTACTTC. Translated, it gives CASSSGAFRETQYF. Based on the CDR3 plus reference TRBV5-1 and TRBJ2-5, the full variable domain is KAGVTQTPRYLIKTRGQQVTLSCSPISGHRSVSWYQQTPGQGLQFLFEYFSETQRNKGNFPGRFSGRQFSNSRSEMNVSTLELGDSALYLCASSSGAFRETQYFGPGTRLLVL.

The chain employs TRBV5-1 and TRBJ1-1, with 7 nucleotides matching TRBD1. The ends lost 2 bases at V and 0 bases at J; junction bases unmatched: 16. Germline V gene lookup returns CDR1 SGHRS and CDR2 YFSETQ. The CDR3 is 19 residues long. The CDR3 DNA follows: TGCGCCAGCAGCTTTTCCCCGAGGGGTCAGGGGGACCTGAACACTGAAGCTTTCTTT. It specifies CASSFSPRGQGDLNTEAFF. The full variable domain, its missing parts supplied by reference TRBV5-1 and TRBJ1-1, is KAGVTQTPRYLIKTRGQQVTLSCSPISGHRSVSWYQQTPGQGLQFLFEYFSETQRNKGNFPGRFSGRQFSNSRSEMNVSTLELGDSALYLCASSFSPRGQGDLNTEAFFGQGTRLTVV.

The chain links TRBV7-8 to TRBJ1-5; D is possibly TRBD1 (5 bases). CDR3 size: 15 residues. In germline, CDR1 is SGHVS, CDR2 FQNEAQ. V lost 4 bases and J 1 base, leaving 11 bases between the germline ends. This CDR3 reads CASSSGRVSNQPQHF. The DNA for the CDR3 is TGTGCCAGCAGCTCCGGCAGGGTCAGCAATCAGCCCCAGCATTTT. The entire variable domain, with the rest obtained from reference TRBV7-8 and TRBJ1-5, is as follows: GAGVSQSPRYKVAKRGQDVALRCDPISGHVSLFWYQQALGQGPEFLTYFQNEAQLDKSGLPSDRFFAERPEGSVSTLKIQRTQQEDSAVYLCASSSGRVSNQPQHFGDGTRLSIL.